What follows is one T cell receptor (beta chain) and its context. What it binds is unknown. With 60 Vbeta and 13 Jbeta primers, the PCR was carried out. Measured with immunoSEQ multiplex PCR; TCRdb has only the in-frame clones, and not every one. The data hold around 180,000 clones, with roughly 87% observed a single time. This sample is drawn from a study of cytomegalovirus exposure and HLA in healthy donors. The overall study: Roughly 86 million unique TCRs from HLA-typed donors made up an early data release.

The study, taken as a whole, reports: Among the sequence variants, a highly shared cluster was likely an artifact of sequencing.

This CDR3 has 15 amino acids. The V segment lost 3 bases and the J segment 5 bases; nucleotides outside the gene matches: 8. Germline V gives CDR1 MGHRA, CDR2 YSYEKL. This chain joins TRBV4-1 and TRBJ2-7; 9 positions agree with TRBD1. Material: PBMCs. The source is a girl in the first two years of life in good health and CMV-seronegative. CDR3 in DNA: TGCGCCAGCAGCCACCCGCGTCACAGGGGGCACGAGCAGTACTTC. It encodes CASSHPRHRGHEQYF.